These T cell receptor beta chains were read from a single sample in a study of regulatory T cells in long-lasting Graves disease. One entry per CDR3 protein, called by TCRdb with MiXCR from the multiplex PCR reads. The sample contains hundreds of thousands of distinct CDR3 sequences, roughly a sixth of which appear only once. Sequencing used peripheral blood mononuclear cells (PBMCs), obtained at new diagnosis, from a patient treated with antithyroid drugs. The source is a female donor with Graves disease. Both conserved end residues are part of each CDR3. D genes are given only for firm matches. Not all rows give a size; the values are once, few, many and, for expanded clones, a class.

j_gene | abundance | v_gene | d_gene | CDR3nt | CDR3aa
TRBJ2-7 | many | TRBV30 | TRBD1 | TGTGCCTGGAGTCGCAGGGGGCTGGACGAGCAGTACTTC | CAWSRRGLDEQYF
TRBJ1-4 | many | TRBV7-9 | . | TGTGCCAGCAGCCCCTGGGAGACTGCAACTAATGAAAAACTGTTTTTT | CASSPWETATNEKLFF
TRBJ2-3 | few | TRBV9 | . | TGTGCCAGCAGCGTAGCAGGGGGGGCAGATACGCAGTATTTT | CASSVAGGADTQYF
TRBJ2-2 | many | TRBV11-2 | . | TGTGCCAGCAGCTTAGCTCTACAGGGAACCCACACCGGGGAGCTGTTTTTT | CASSLALQGTHTGELFF
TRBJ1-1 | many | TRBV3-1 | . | TGTGCCAGCTGGAGGGCTGGGGGAGCTTTCTTT | CASWRAGGAFF
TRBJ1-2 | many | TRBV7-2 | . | TGTGCCAGCAGCTTACTTATAAACGACTATGGCTACACCTTC | CASSLLINDYGYTF
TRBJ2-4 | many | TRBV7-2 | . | TGTGCCAGCAGCCTAGGTTACGGGCTTGACATTCAGTACTTC | CASSLGYGLDIQYF
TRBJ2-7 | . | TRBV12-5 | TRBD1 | TGTGCTAGTGGACAAGACAGGGGATTCTCCTACGAGCAGTACTTC | CASGQDRGFSYEQYF
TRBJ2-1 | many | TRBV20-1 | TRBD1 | TGCAGTGCTAGGGGACAGGGGAACAATGAGCAGTTCTTC | CSARGQGNNEQFF
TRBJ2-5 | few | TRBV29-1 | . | TGCAGCGTTGAGACCCAGGAGACCCAGTACTTC | CSVETQETQYF
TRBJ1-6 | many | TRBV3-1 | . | TGTGCCAGCAGCCAAGTGAGGACAGATTTTAATTCACCCCTCCACTTT | CASSQVRTDFNSPLHF
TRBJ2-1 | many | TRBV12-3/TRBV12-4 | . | TGTGCCAGCAGTTTCGCATCTACCAATGAGCAGTTCTTC | CASSFASTNEQFF
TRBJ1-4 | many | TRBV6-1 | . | TGTGCCAGCAGCTTGAAAGTACGGAACCTTGGGGAAAAACTGTTTTTT | CASSLKVRNLGEKLFF
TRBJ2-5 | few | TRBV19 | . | TGTGCCAGTAGTTTTCCGGCTTCCGGGACCCAGTACTTC | CASSFPASGTQYF
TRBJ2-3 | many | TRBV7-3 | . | TGTGCCAGCAGCTTATCCCCCTCCCCAGATACGCAGTATTTT | CASSLSPSPDTQYF
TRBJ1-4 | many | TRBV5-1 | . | TGCGCCAGCAGCTCGGACGGAGGTAATGAAAAACTGTTTTTT | CASSSDGGNEKLFF
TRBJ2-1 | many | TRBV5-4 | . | TGTGCCAGCAGCCAGGATAGTACAGGATTTTACATCTACAATGAGCAGTTCTTC | CASSQDSTGFYIYNEQFF
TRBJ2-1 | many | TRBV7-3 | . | TGTGCCAGCAGCCCTGAGGGGAGCTCCTACAATGAGCAGTTCTTC | CASSPEGSSYNEQFF
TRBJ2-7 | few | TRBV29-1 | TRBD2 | TGCAGCGTTGCGGGAATTGAGGCGGGAGAAAACTACGAGCAGTACTTC | CSVAGIEAGENYEQYF
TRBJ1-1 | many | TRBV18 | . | TGTGCCAGCAGCCCGGGCTCGAACACTGAAGCTTTCTTT | CASSPGSNTEAFF
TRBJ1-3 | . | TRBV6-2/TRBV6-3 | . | TGTGCCAGCAGTAGACTCGGGGGAACTGGAAACACCATATATTTT | CASSRLGGTGNTIYF
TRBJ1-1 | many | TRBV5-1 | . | TGCGCCAGCAGCTTGGCCCCGGTCTCGAACACTGAAGCTTTCTTT | CASSLAPVSNTEAFF
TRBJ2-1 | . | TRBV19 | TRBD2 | TGTGCCAGTTTACTAGCGGGAGGCCCAGGAGAGCAGTTCTTC | CASLLAGGPGEQFF
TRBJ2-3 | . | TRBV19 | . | TGTGCCAGTAGTACTGGACCAGGCACTAGCACAGATACGCAGTATTTT | CASSTGPGTSTDTQYF
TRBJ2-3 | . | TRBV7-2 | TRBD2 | TGTGCCAGCAGCCCAAACCGCCCTCTAGCGGGCGCTAGCACAGATACGCAGTATTTT | CASSPNRPLAGASTDTQYF
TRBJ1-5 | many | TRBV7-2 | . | TGTGCCAGCGGACGAACAGGGACCCGAGGCAATCAGCCCCAGCATTTT | CASGRTGTRGNQPQHF
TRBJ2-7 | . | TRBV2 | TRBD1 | TGTGCCAGCAGCCCGGGGGGGACAGGGGCCTACGAGCAGTACTTC | CASSPGGTGAYEQYF
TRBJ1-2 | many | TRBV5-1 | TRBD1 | TGCGCCAGCAGCAGAATGACAGGGAACTATGGCTACACCTTC | CASSRMTGNYGYTF
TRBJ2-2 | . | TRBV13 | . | TGTGCCAGCAGCTTAGGCCTTTTCGGGCCTAACACCGGGGAGCTGTTTTTT | CASSLGLFGPNTGELFF
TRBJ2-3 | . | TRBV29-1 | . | TGCAGCGTTGAGGCGGTGCAGGGGATATTCGATACGCAGTATTTT | CSVEAVQGIFDTQYF
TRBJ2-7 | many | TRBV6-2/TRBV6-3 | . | TGTGCCAGCAGTGCCCTACTGAGCGGACAATCATTCTACGAGCAGTACTTC | CASSALLSGQSFYEQYF
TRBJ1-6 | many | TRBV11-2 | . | TGTGCCAGCAGCTTAAGAGGGGCGCGGGATTCACCCCTCCACTTT | CASSLRGARDSPLHF
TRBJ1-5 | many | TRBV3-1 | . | TGTGCCAGCAGTTCCGGGACTGTTAGCAATCAGCCCCAGCATTTT | CASSSGTVSNQPQHF
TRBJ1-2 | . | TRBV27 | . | TGTGCCAGCTCAACAGGGATTGGGGGCTACACCTTC | CASSTGIGGYTF
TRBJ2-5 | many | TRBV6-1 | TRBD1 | TGTGCCAGCGACATAGGACAGGGGCAAGAGACCCAGTACTTC | CASDIGQGQETQYF
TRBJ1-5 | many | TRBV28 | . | TGTGCCAGCAGCCCCGACAGGTGGGGATATAGCAATCAGCCCCAGCATTTT | CASSPDRWGYSNQPQHF
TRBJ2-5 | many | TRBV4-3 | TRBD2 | TGCGCCAGCAGCCAAGTGCGGGAGGAGACCCAGTACTTC | CASSQVREETQYF
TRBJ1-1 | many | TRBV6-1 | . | TGTGCCAGCAGTGAGCAAGCTTTCTTT | CASSEQAFF
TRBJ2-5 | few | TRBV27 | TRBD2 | TGTGCCAGCAGTTTATCCACTAGCGGACTGTACCAAGAGACCCAGTACTTC | CASSLSTSGLYQETQYF
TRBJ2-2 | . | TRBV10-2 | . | TGCGCCAGCAGTGACCTGGGGGCGCATGGCGGGGAGCTGTTTTTT | CASSDLGAHGGELFF
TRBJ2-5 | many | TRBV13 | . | TGTGCCAGCAGCTTAACGGCAGGGGAGATGGAGACCCAGTACTTC | CASSLTAGEMETQYF
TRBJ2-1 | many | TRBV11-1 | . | TGTGCCAGCAACAACCCGTGGGGCTCCTACAATGAGCAGTTCTTC | CASNNPWGSYNEQFF
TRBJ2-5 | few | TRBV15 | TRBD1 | TGTGCCACCAGCAGCCGACAGGGGGGAGAGACCCAGTACTTC | CATSSRQGGETQYF
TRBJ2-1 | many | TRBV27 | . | TGTGCCAGCAGCTCCGATAGCGGCTCCTACAATGAGCAGTTCTTC | CASSSDSGSYNEQFF
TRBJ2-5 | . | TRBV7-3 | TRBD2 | TGTGCCAGCAGCTCGGGGGGGGGTAACGGAGAGACCCAGTACTTC | CASSSGGGNGETQYF